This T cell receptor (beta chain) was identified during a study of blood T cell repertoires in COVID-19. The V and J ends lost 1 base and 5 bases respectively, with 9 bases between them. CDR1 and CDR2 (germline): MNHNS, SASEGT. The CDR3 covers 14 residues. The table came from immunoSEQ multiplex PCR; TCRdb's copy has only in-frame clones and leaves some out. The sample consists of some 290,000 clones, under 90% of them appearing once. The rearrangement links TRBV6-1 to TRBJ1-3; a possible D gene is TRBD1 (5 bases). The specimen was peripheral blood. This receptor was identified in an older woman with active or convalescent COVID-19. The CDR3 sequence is CASSEVQGRNTIYF. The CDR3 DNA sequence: TGTGCCAGCAGTGAAGTTCAGGGAAGAAACACCATATATTTT.